This TCR beta chain was captured in a study of T cells after yellow fever vaccination. Across the whole study: Low-cell-number fractions underwent preparation using SMART-Seq v4 Ultra Low Input.

This clonotype was seen only a few times. As yet, its antigen is unknown. Production of TCR cDNA was by 5'RACE template switching, which also added a universal primer site and UMIs. TCRdb reprocessed the 5' RACE reads with MiXCR, giving one entry per CDR3 protein. The repertoire holds about 63,000 distinct CDR3 sequences, less than 8.5% seen once, with 36% in the top ten. General study points: Abundant contaminating clonotypes from the bulk population could appear in FACS-sorted repertoires. The study re-detected most primary-vaccination clones after the booster (approximately 96% CD4, roughly 90% CD8).

J was trimmed by 2 bases and V by 5 bases; bases with no gene match: 12. CDR3 length: 17 residues. The germline V gene encodes CDR1 MNHEY and CDR2 SVGAGI. The chain joins TRBV6-5 to TRBJ2-1; 7 bases map to TRBD2. The clonotype originates from a man younger than 45 who received the YFV17D yellow fever vaccine. The material sequenced was CD8+ T cells sorted from PBMCs, taken 15 days after the yellow fever booster vaccination. Here the CDR3 reads CASSPEYGTTTYNEQFF. In nucleotides, the CDR3 is TGTGCCAGCAGTCCGGAATACGGGACTACAACCTACAATGAGCAGTTCTTC.